A selection of T cell receptor beta chains follows, all from one sample in a study of blood T cell repertoires in COVID-19. Some clones are missing from TCRdb's copy, which holds only in-frame ones; the method was immunoSEQ multiplex PCR. Seen here are under 250,000 clones, roughly four fifths observed once, and the top ten hold about 12%. Sequenced input: peripheral blood. These TCRs come from a woman aged 40 to 50 with acute or convalescent COVID-19. CDR3s include the opening cysteine and the closing phenylalanine or tryptophan. The order of the fields is D gene, J gene, clone size, V gene, CDR3 DNA, CDR3 protein. D genes are given only for firm matches. Some rows have no size entry. The others give once, few or many, or a class for an expanded clone.

d_call: .
j_call: TRBJ1-3
clone_size: .
v_call: TRBV11-2
cdr3_nt: TGTGCCAGCAGCCCCCTACAGGGCCCTGGAAACACCATATATTTT
cdr3_aa: CASSPLQGPGNTIYF

d_call: .
j_call: TRBJ1-5
clone_size: few
v_call: TRBV21-1
cdr3_nt: TGTGCCAGCAGCAGGCCCACAGGGGGAAGCAATCAGCCCCAGCATTTT
cdr3_aa: CASSRPTGGSNQPQHF

d_call: .
j_call: TRBJ1-6
clone_size: .
v_call: TRBV19
cdr3_nt: TGTGCCAGTAGTATTGTGTCGGGGGGCCCTTCACCCCTCCACTTT
cdr3_aa: CASSIVSGGPSPLHF

d_call: .
j_call: TRBJ1-1
clone_size: many
v_call: TRBV20-1
cdr3_nt: TGCAGTGCTGGGGGGGTAGCTGAAGCTTTCTTT
cdr3_aa: CSAGGVAEAFF

d_call: TRBD2
j_call: TRBJ2-7
clone_size: .
v_call: TRBV25-1
cdr3_nt: TGTGCCAGCGGAGGACTAGCGGAATACGAGCAGTACTTC
cdr3_aa: CASGGLAEYEQYF

d_call: .
j_call: TRBJ1-4
clone_size: .
v_call: TRBV11-3
cdr3_nt: TGTGCCAGCAGCTTCCCAAACTCTAATGAAAAACTGTTTTTT
cdr3_aa: CASSFPNSNEKLFF

d_call: .
j_call: TRBJ2-1
clone_size: .
v_call: TRBV3-1/TRBV3-2
cdr3_nt: TGTGCCAGCAGCCAGGTTACGGGGGTACTCTACAATGAGCAGTTCTTC
cdr3_aa: CASSQVTGVLYNEQFF

d_call: .
j_call: TRBJ2-7
clone_size: .
v_call: TRBV11-3
cdr3_nt: TGTGCCAGCAGCCCCGTTCCAGGCAGGGGAGAGTACTTC
cdr3_aa: CASSPVPGRGEYF

d_call: .
j_call: TRBJ2-7
clone_size: .
v_call: TRBV6-2/TRBV6-3
cdr3_nt: TGTGCCAGCAGTTACGGGCGGGTGATGGGCTACGAGCAGTACTTC
cdr3_aa: CASSYGRVMGYEQYF

d_call: .
j_call: TRBJ2-7
clone_size: .
v_call: TRBV12-5
cdr3_nt: TGTGCTAGTGGTTTGGTAATGGGGACTCACTACGAGCAGTACTTC
cdr3_aa: CASGLVMGTHYEQYF